These 2 T cell receptor beta chains share one sample of origin, sequenced in a study of follicular helper T cells after annual influenza vaccination. Clones were read by immunoSEQ multiplex PCR, and TCRdb kept only the in-frame ones, dropping some. Altogether about 7,800 clones are present, over 65% being singletons, with the ten largest covering around 1.7%. The sample's time point: 2014-2015 season, 7 days after vaccination. The material was CXCR5+ CD38- circulating T follicular helper cells from blood, obtained 7 days after influenza vaccination. Subset denoted: circulating Tfh, non-naive CD4+CXCR5+PD-1+ (ICOS+CD38+ or ICOS-CD38-). The origin of the receptors is an adult who received the influenza vaccine.

The chain links TRBV7-2 to TRBJ1-1, with D unclear. The germline CDR1 and CDR2 sequences are SGHTA and FQGNSA. CDR3 size: 12 residues. V lost 5 bases, J lost 7 bases, and 11 bases lay in between. For the CDR3, the DNA is TGTGCCAGCAGCCCGATAGGTGTTGAAGCTTTCTTT. Residues: CASSPIGVEAFF.

This clone was seen more than once but under ten times. This chain joins TRBV2 and TRBJ1-2; 8 bases fit TRBD1. Trimming took 4 bases from V and 6 from J; bases not matched to a gene: 7. The CDR3 has 14 residues. Germline lookup yields CDR1 SNHLY and CDR2 FYNNEI. CDR3 residues: CASSVFTGGDGYTF. The CDR3 DNA follows: TGTGCCAGCAGTGTATTCACAGGGGGAGATGGCTACACCTTC.